Below, 7 T cell receptor beta chains from the same sample are listed, as sequenced in a study of post-analysis software for immune sequencing data. Notes on the study in general: Compared with controls, patients had more of five TRBV segments, including TRBV5-6, TRBV5-1 and TRBV20-1.

Unique-molecular-identifier-tagged TCR beta cDNA libraries were used. TCRdb itself ran the PCR reads through MiXCR, one entry per CDR3 protein. Of fewer than 700,000 distinct CDR3 sequences listed, about 40% are singletons. These receptors have no identified antigens. Sequenced input: blood. Source of these receptors: a girl between 10 and 17 years old with multiple sclerosis.

This clonotype has just one count. V and J are TRBV5-1 and TRBJ2-1; D perhaps matches TRBD1 (6 bases). V lost 4 bases and J lost 4, with 18 bases in between. Germline CDR1 is SGHRS and CDR2 is YFSETQ. This CDR3 comprises 16 residues. The CDR3, as DNA: TGCGCCAGCAGCCTGGACTTCAGGGGCTTTTACAATGAGCAGTTCTTC. Its protein is CASSLDFRGFYNEQFF.

V and J are TRBV12-3 or TRBV12-4 and TRBJ1-2; 8 bases map to TRBD1. The V gene end was trimmed by 6 bases and the J gene end by 5 bases; junction bases not matched to a gene: 11. This CDR3 is 15 amino acids long. CDR3 sequence reads: CASSTPGQELYGYTF. The CDR3 nucleotides are TGTGCCAGCAGCACGCCGGGACAGGAGTTGTATGGCTACACCTTC.

The chain has TRBV29-1 and TRBJ2-5, with a possible D match to TRBD1 (6 bases). The J call is uncertain, as TRBJ2-7 better fits the DNA end. CDR3 length equals 13 residues. Germline loops: CDR1 SQVTM, CDR2 ANQGSEA. DNA for the CDR3: TGCAGCGTTGATGTACAGGGAATCGACGAGCAGTACTTC. Translating gives CSVDVQGIDEQYF.

In the case of this clonotype: Mismatch with germline at one junction end may stem from a read error. The chain combines TRBV12-3 or TRBV12-4 with TRBJ2-3, with D uncertain. The CDR3 is 13 residues long. This chain's CDR3 is CASSFSSTDAQYF. CDR3 bases: TGTGCCAGCAGTTTTTCCAGCACAGATGCGCAATATTTT.

This clonotype was observed once. V and J are TRBV27 and TRBJ2-5, with D perhaps TRBD1 or TRBD2 (7 bases each). The CDR3 contains 13 residues. Between the trimmed V and J ends, which lost 6 bases and 11 bases, there was a span of 19 bases. The germline CDR1 and CDR2 sequences are MNHEY and SMNVEV (reference sequence). The CDR3 bases are TGTGCCAGCAGGTTCACAGGGGAGGGGGAGCAGTACTTC. Translating gives CASRFTGEGEQYF.

V usage is TRBV4-1 and J usage is TRBJ2-7, with D unclear. The CDR3 is 18 residues long. The germline V gene has CDR1 MGHRA and CDR2 YSYEKL. Trimming took 0 bases from V and 9 from J, leaving 27 bases between them. The chain's CDR3 is CASSQDGMGFGLDRRQYF. The CDR3 coding sequence is TGCGCCAGCAGCCAAGATGGGATGGGATTTGGGCTTGACCGTAGGCAGTACTTC.

V is TRBV27 and J is TRBJ2-7, with 11 nucleotides matching TRBD1. The J call may be mistaken, given a closer DNA end match to TRBJ2-5. Germline V CDR1 and CDR2: MNHEY, SMNVEV (reference sequence). CDR3 length equals 16 residues. This chain's CDR3 is CASSLVRTGGLETQYF. As DNA, the CDR3 is TGTGCCAGCAGTTTGGTCAGGACAGGGGGCTTGGAGACCCAGTACTTC.